This T cell receptor (beta chain) was captured in a study of blood T cell repertoires in COVID-19. In the study overall: Italy, Spain and the United States were the sources of the convalescent and acute COVID-19 samples. PBMCs, B-cell-depleted T cells, or T cells were the source of the cDNA or gDNA that made up the material.

This CDR3 contains 13 residues. Trimming cost V 3 bases and J 5 bases, with 9 bases left between them. Germline assignment: CDR1 LGHNT and CDR2 FRNRAP. Authors' processing steps: Estimation of nucleated cell counts relied on the amplification of reference gene primers. Repertoires were generated with immunoSEQ multiplex PCR, while TCRdb's copy carries only in-frame clones and drops some. D and trimming come from the DNA, and the V and J calls and clone size come from that table. The sample holds about 61,000 clones, around four fifths seen once. The V gene is TRBV12-5, the J gene TRBJ2-3; D is ambiguous. This clonotype was sampled from a man between 65 and 79 years old with acute or convalescent COVID-19. The sample was peripheral blood. The CDR3 region is CASGFQSRDTQYF. CDR3 nucleotide sequence: TGTGCTAGTGGTTTCCAGTCCCGAGATACGCAGTATTTT.